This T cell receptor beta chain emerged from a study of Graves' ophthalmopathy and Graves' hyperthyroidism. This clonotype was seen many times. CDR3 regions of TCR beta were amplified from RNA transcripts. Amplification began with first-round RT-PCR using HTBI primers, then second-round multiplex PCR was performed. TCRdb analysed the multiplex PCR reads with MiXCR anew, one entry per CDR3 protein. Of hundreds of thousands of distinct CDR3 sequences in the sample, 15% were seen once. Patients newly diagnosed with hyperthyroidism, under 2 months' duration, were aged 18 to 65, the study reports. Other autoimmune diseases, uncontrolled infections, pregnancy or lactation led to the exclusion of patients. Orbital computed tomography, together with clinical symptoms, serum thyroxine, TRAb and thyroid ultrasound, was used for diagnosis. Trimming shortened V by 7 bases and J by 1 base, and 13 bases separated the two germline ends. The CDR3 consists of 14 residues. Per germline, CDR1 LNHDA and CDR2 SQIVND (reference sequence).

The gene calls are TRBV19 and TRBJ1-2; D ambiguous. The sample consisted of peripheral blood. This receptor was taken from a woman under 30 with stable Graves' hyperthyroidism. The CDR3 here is CASTQRRHNYGYTF. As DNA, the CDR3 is TGTGCCAGTACCCAACGAAGGCATAACTATGGCTACACCTTC.